The entry that follows covers one TCR beta chain sequence. Its antigen is undetermined. The CDR3 is 13 residues long. The germline gives CDR1 SNHLY, CDR2 FYNNEI. The sample comes from a study of radiation and T cells in renal cell carcinoma. Regarding the study as a whole: Baseline intratumoral clonotype presence is unknown without pretreatment biopsies.

Stated time point: blood 4 weeks post-SBRT, at nephrectomy. The treatment was: 15 Gy SBRT to primary tumor, nephrectomy 4 weeks later. Nephrectomy followed 15 Gy stereotactic body radiation by 4 weeks. Serial blood draws occurred at baseline and 2 and 4 weeks post-SBRT. Libraries were prepared by immunoSEQ multiplex PCR; TCRdb keeps only in-frame clonotypes and omits some of them. The data show some 30,000 clones, roughly 80% seen once. This specimen consisted of blood, obtained from a patient whose treatment included radiotherapy and nephrectomy. V usage is TRBV2 and J usage is TRBJ2-5; 7 bases align to TRBD2. TRBJ2-7 explains the end of the DNA better; the J call may be wrong. The receptor's source is a man in his 60s with renal cell carcinoma. CDR3 DNA sequence: TGTGCCAGCAGTGCTTCTAGCGGTGGCGAGCAGTACTTC. Amino acid sequence: CASSASSGGEQYF.